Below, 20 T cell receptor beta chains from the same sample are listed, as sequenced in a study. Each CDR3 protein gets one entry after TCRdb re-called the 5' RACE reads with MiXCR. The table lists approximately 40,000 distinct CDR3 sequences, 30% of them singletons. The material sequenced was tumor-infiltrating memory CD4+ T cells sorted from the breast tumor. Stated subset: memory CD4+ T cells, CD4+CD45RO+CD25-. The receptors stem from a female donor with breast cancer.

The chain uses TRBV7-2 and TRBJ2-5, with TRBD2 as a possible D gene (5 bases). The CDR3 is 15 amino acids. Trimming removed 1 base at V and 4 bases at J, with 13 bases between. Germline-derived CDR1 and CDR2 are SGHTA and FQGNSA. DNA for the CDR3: TGTGCCAGCAGCTTAGGTCTAGCTTATTCAGAGACCCAGTACTTC. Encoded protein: CASSLGLAYSETQYF. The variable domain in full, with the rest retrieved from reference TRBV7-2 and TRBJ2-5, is GAGVSQSPSNKVTEKGKDVELRCDPISGHTALYWYRQSLGQGLEFLIYFQGNSAPDKSGLPSDRFSAERTGGSVSTLTIQRTQQEDSAVYLCASSLGLAYSETQYFGPGTRLLVL.

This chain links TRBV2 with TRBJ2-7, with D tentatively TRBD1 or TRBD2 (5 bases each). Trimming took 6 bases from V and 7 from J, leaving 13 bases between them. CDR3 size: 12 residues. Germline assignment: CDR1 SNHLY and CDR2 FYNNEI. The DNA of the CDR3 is TGTGCCAGCAGCGGGGCGGACGGGGAGCAGTACTTC. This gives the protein CASSGADGEQYF.

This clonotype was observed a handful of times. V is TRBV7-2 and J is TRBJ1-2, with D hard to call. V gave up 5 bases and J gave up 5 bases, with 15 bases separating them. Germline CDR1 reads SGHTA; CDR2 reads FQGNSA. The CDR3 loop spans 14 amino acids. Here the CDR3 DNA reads TGTGCCAGCAGCCCGTCTTCGGGGTTGTATGGCTACACCTTC. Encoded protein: CASSPSSGLYGYTF.

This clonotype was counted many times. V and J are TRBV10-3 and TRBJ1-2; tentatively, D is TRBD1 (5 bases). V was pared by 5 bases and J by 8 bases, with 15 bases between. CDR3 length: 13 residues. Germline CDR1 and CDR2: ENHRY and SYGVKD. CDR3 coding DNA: TGTGCCATCAGTTTGGGACCACCTGAGGGCTACACCTTC. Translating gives CAISLGPPEGYTF.

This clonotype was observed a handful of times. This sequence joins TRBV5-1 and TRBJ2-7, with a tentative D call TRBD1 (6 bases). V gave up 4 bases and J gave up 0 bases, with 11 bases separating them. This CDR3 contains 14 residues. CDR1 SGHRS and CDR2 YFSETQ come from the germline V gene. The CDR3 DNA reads TGCGCCAGCAGCCAGGACAGCGTCTCCTACGAGCAGTACTTC. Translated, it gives CASSQDSVSYEQYF.

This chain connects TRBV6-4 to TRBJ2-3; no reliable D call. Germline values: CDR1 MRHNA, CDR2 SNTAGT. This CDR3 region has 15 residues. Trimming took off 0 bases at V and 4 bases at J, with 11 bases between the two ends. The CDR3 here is CASSDSTRGADTQYF. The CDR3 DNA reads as TGTGCCAGCAGTGACTCGACCAGAGGAGCAGATACGCAGTATTTT.

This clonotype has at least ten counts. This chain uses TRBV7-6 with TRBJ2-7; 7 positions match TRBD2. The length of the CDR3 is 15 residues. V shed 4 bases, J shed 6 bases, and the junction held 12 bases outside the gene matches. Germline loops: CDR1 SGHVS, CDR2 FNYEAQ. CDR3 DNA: TGTGCCAGCAGCTCGAGGAAGGGGAGGGCCTTCGAGCAGTACTTC. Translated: CASSSRKGRAFEQYF.

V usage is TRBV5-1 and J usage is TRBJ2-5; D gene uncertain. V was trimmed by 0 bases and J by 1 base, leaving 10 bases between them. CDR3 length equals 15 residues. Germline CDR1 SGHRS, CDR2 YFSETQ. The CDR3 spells CASSLEIRTQETQYF. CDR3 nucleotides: TGCGCCAGCAGCTTGGAAATTCGGACCCAAGAGACCCAGTACTTC.

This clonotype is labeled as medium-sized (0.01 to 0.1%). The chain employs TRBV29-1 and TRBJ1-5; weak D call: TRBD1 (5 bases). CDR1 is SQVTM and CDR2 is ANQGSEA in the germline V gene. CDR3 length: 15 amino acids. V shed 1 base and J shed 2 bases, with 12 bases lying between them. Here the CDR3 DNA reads TGCAGCGTTGAAGTGGGAGGGACTGGCAATCAGCCCCAGCATTTT. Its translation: CSVEVGGTGNQPQHF.

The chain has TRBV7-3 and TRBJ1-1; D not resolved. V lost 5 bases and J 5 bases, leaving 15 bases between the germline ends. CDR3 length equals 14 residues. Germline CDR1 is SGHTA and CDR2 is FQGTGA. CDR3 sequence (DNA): TGTGCCAGCAGCCTCCATGGCTGGGGTACTGAAGCTTTCTTT. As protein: CASSLHGWGTEAFF.

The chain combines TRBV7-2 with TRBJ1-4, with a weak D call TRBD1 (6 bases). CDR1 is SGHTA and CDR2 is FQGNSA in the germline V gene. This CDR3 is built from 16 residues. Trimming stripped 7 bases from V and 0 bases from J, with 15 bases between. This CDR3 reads CASTRGGSATNEKLFF. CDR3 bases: TGTGCCAGCACCCGAGGGGGTTCTGCAACTAATGAAAAACTGTTTTTT.

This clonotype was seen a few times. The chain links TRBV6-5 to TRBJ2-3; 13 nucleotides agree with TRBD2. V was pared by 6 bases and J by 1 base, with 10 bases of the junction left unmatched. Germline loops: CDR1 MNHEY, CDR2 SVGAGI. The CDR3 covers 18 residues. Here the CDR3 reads CASRGTSGVSYGTDTQYF. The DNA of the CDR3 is TGTGCCAGCAGGGGGACTAGCGGGGTGAGCTATGGCACAGATACGCAGTATTTT.

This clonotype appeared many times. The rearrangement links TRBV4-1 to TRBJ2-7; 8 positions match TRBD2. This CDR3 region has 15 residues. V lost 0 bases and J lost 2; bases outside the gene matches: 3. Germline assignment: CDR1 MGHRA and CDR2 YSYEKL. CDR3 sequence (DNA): TGCGCCAGCAGCCAAGAGCCGGGACTAGCCTACGAGCAGTACTTC. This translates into CASSQEPGLAYEQYF.

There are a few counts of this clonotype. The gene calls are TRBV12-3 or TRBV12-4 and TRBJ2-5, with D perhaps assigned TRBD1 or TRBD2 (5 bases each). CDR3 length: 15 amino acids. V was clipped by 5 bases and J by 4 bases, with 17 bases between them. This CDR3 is CASSQRTQRGETQYF. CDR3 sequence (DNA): TGTGCCAGCAGTCAACGGACTCAAAGGGGAGAGACCCAGTACTTC.

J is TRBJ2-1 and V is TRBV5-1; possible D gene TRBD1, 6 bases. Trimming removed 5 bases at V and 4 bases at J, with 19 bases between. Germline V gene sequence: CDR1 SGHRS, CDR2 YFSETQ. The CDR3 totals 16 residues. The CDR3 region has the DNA TGCGCCAGCAGTTCATACAGGGACGAGGATTACAATGAGCAGTTCTTC. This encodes CASSSYRDEDYNEQFF.

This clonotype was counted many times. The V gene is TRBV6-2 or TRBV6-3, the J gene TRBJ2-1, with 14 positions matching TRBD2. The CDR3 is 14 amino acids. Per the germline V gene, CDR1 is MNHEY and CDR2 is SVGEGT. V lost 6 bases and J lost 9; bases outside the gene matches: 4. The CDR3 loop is CASRTSGRALEQFF. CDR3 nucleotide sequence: TGTGCCAGCAGGACTAGCGGGAGGGCCCTTGAGCAGTTCTTC.

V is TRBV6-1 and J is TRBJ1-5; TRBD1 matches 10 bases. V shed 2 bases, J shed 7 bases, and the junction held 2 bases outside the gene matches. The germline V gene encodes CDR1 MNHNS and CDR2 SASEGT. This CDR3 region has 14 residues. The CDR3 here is CASSELTGGQPQHF. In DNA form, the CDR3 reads TGTGCCAGCAGTGAATTGACAGGGGGCCAGCCCCAGCATTTT.

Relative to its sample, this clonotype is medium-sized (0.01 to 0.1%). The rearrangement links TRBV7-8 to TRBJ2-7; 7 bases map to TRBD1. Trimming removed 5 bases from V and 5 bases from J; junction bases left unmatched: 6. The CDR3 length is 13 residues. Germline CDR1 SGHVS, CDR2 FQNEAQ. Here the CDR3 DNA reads TGTGCCAGCAGCCTGGACAGGCAGCACGAGCAGTACTTC. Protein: CASSLDRQHEQYF.

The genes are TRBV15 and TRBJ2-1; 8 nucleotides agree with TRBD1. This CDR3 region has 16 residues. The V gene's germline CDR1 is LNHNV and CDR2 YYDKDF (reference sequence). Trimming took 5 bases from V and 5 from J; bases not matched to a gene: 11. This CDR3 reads CATSDGGDRLNNEQFF. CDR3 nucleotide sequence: TGTGCCACCAGCGACGGAGGGGACAGGCTGAACAATGAGCAGTTCTTC.

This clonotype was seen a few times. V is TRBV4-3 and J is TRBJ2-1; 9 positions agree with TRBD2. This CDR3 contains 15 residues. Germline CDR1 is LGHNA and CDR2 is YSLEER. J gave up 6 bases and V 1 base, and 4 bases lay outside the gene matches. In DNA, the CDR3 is TGCGCCAGCAGCCAAGCCCTAGCGGGATGCAATGAGCAGTTCTTC. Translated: CASSQALAGCNEQFF.